The 9 T cell receptor beta chains given below trace back to one sample, sequenced in a study of T cell clones after liver transplantation. Only in-frame clones appear in the TCRdb table, and some are missing; sequencing was by immunoSEQ multiplex PCR. Of about 80,000 clones in the sample, about 82% were seen once. Sample: CD4+ T cells from blood, taken around 42 months after liver transplant. These receptor sequences come from a human patient who received a liver transplant. Some T cells may trace back to the graft donor.

The chain has TRBV6-1 and TRBJ2-1, with no clear D. The germline V gene has CDR1 MNHNS and CDR2 SASEGT. V gave up 6 bases and J gave up 0 bases, with 12 bases separating them. The CDR3 is 15 amino acids. CDR3 in amino acids: CASRTDPRSYNEQFF. The CDR3 DNA follows: TGTGCCAGCAGGACCGACCCACGCTCCTACAATGAGCAGTTCTTC.

The V and J genes are TRBV9 and TRBJ2-2; D remains ambiguous. The V end lost 2 bases, the J end lost 4 bases, and 9 bases lay between the germline ends. The CDR3 consists of 14 residues. The germline gives CDR1 SGDLS, CDR2 YYNGEE. This CDR3 reads CASSVPYPTGELFF. As DNA, the CDR3 is TGTGCCAGCAGCGTGCCCTACCCCACCGGGGAGCTGTTTTTT.

J is TRBJ1-1 and V is TRBV19, with 7 bases that match TRBD1. The CDR3 runs to 13 residues. V lost 6 bases and J lost 3; bases outside the gene matches: 4. CDR1 LNHDA and CDR2 SQIVND come from the germline V gene (reference sequence). The CDR3 reads CASRSGGYTEAFF. The CDR3 DNA reads TGTGCCAGTAGGTCAGGGGGGTACACTGAAGCTTTCTTT.

Only one count was recorded for this clone. The chain recombines TRBV18 with TRBJ2-1, with 8 bases identical to TRBD2. CDR1 is KGHSH and CDR2 is LQKENI in the germline V gene. The trim removed 0 bases at V and 5 bases at J, leaving 9 bases unmatched. CDR3 length: 17 amino acids. The CDR3 nucleotides are TGTGCCAGCTCACCACCAGGCAGTAGCGGGAAGGACAATGAGCAGTTCTTC. This gives the protein CASSPPGSSGKDNEQFF.

The CDR3 nucleotides read TGTGCCAGCAGCTTAGAGTGGCAGAAGCAGTTCTTC. Protein sequence: CASSLEWQKQFF. The chain recombines TRBV7-2 with TRBJ2-1; D remains ambiguous. The CDR3 covers 12 residues. V lost 1 base and J lost 11, with 9 bases in between. CDR1 and CDR2 from the germline V gene are SGHTA and FQGNSA.

The genes are TRBV15 and TRBJ2-7; D ambiguous. The CDR3 has 14 amino acids. The germline V gene has CDR1 LNHNV and CDR2 YYDKDF (reference sequence). The V gene lost 0 bases and the J gene lost 6 bases, with 12 bases spanning the gap. The CDR3 region has the DNA TGTGCCACCAGCAGAGATCATAAGTCACCCGAGCAGTACTTC. Translation: CATSRDHKSPEQYF.

The chain uses TRBV5-4 and TRBJ2-7; 7 positions agree with TRBD1. With 3 bases clipped from V and 3 bases from J, the junction kept 3 bases outside the gene matches. The germline V gene encodes CDR1 SGHNT and CDR2 YYREEE (reference sequence). The CDR3 is 13 amino acids. CDR3 nucleotide sequence: TGTGCCAGCAGCTACGGGACAGACTACGAGCAGTACTTC. It yields the protein CASSYGTDYEQYF.

The rearrangement links TRBV5-4 to TRBJ1-3, with a possible D match to TRBD1 (5 bases). The CDR3 is 16 amino acids. V lost 3 bases to trimming and J lost 3 bases, with 16 bases between them. CDR1 is SGHNT and CDR2 is YYREEE in the germline V gene (reference sequence). CDR3 DNA sequence: TGTGCCAGCAGCTCGGGGTCCGGGGCTAGTGGAAACACCATATATTTT. It is translated as CASSSGSGASGNTIYF.

This chain links TRBV6-5 with TRBJ2-7; the D gene is possibly TRBD1 (5 bases). CDR1 and CDR2 from the germline V gene are MNHEY and SVGAGI. The CDR3 is made up of 15 amino acids. The V end lost 2 bases, the J end lost 6 bases, and 17 bases lay between the germline ends. In DNA, the CDR3 is TGTGCCAGCAGTTACGGCCAGGGTGGGCAAAGCGAGCAGTACTTC. It is translated as CASSYGQGGQSEQYF.